This entry is about one TCR beta chain. Its target is not known. TCRdb re-called the 5' RACE reads through MiXCR, storing one row per CDR3 protein. The sample contains some 350,000 distinct CDR3 sequences, around 10% of which appear only once. These data come from a study of T cells after yellow fever vaccination. The CDR3 extends over 24 amino acids. J gave up 1 base and V 3 bases, and 25 bases lay outside the gene matches. Germline V gene data show CDR1 as SGHRS and CDR2 as YFSETQ. Notes on the study in general: Most primary-vaccination clones reappeared after the booster (approximately 95% CD4, approximately 88% CD8). The study found a weaker secondary response that peaked faster, day 5 versus 15.

The sequence was collected from a man younger than 35 who received the YFV17D yellow fever vaccine. This material consisted of PBMCs, taken on the day of the first yellow fever vaccination. The chain combines TRBV5-1 with TRBJ2-1; TRBD2 matches at 13 bases. Here the CDR3 reads CASSSARGRDRLAGGQRSYNEQFF. CDR3 sequence (DNA): TGCGCCAGCAGCTCGGCTCGAGGAAGAGATCGACTAGCGGGGGGACAAAGATCCTACAATGAGCAGTTCTTC.